A selection of T cell receptor beta chains follows, all from one sample in a study of T cells after yellow fever vaccination. TCRdb used MiXCR to reprocess the 5' RACE reads, holding one entry per CDR3 protein. The sample consists of 350,000 to 550,000 distinct CDR3 sequences, approximately 19% of them appearing once. The starting material was PBMCs, obtained before the yellow fever booster vaccination. These receptors came from a young man who received the YFV17D yellow fever vaccine. CDR3s include the opening cysteine and the closing phenylalanine or tryptophan. The D gene is left open where the match is weak. A clone size is listed for some rows: how often the clone was seen (once, few, many), or a class if it is expanded.

TRBD2,few,TRBV25-1,TRBJ2-7,TGTGCCAGCAGTGCCATACGAGCGGGGAGGTACGAGCAGTACTTC,CASSAIRAGRYEQYF
TRBD2,.,TRBV18,TRBJ2-1,TGTGCCAGCTCACCCCGAGCTTTAGCGGGGGGGAAGATAAATGAGCAGTTCTTC,CASSPRALAGGKINEQFF
.,few,TRBV20-1,TRBJ2-5,TGCAGTGCTACTAGGCTAGAAGAGACCCAGTACTTC,CSATRLEETQYF
TRBD1,few,TRBV4-3,TRBJ1-6,TGCGCCAGCAGCCAAGGACAGGGGGGGGCTTCACCCCTCCACTTT,CASSQGQGGASPLHF
TRBD2,few,TRBV12-3/TRBV12-4,TRBJ2-1,TGTGCCAGCAACCTAGCGGGGGGGCCAGGTTTGGGGCAGAGCTCCTACAATGAGCAGTTCTTC,CASNLAGGPGLGQSSYNEQFF
.,.,TRBV18,TRBJ2-1,TGTGCCAGCTCACCACCCGGGACGGTCGATTACAATGAGCAGTTCTTC,CASSPPGTVDYNEQFF
TRBD1,many,TRBV19,TRBJ2-2,TGTGCCAGTAGTATAGAGGACAGGGTAAACGGGGAGCTGTTTTTT,CASSIEDRVNGELFF
.,.,TRBV4-3,TRBJ2-3,TGCGCCAGCAGCCAAGAAAGGTTCACAGATACGCAGTATTTT,CASSQERFTDTQYF
.,.,TRBV11-2,TRBJ2-3,TGTGCCAGCCTGCGGACGGGCACAGATACGCAGTATTTT,CASLRTGTDTQYF
.,few,TRBV29-1,TRBJ2-5,TGCAGCGTGACTTCGGTCCAAGAGACCCAGTACTTC,CSVTSVQETQYF
TRBD2,.,TRBV11-2,TRBJ2-3,TGTGCCAGCAGCTTAAGTTCCCCGGTGGCGGGGGGGCTGAGTACGCAGTATTTT,CASSLSSPVAGGLSTQYF
TRBD2,few,TRBV20-1,TRBJ2-2,TGCAGTGCCCCGCGACTAGCGGGTGGCACCGGGGAGCTGTTTTTT,CSAPRLAGGTGELFF
TRBD2,.,TRBV29-1,TRBJ2-3,TGCAGCGTAAGAGGACTAGCGGGGGGGCCAGGAGATACGCAGTATTTT,CSVRGLAGGPGDTQYF
TRBD2,.,TRBV7-7,TRBJ2-1,TGTGCCAGCAGCTTAGCAGCAGCGGGGGGGCCAGATGAGCAGTTCTTC,CASSLAAAGGPDEQFF
.,.,TRBV28,TRBJ2-2,TGTGCCAGCAGTTTTGGGGGGCTGAGCACCGGGGAGCTGTTTTTT,CASSFGGLSTGELFF
.,few,TRBV29-1,TRBJ1-1,TGCAGCGTTGGGAGGGACGGCTACGACACTGAAGCTTTCTTT,CSVGRDGYDTEAFF
TRBD1,.,TRBV6-5,TRBJ2-1,TGTGCCAGCAGTTACGACAGGGGGTACGATGAGCAGTTCTTC,CASSYDRGYDEQFF
.,few,TRBV4-2,TRBJ1-1,TGTGCCAGCAGCCCCCGCCCAGGGGACACTGAAGCTTTCTTT,CASSPRPGDTEAFF
TRBD2,.,TRBV6-2/TRBV6-3,TRBJ2-3,TGTGCCAGCACCCCCGGTCCCGGGCGGGAGGTTGATACGCAGTATTTT,CASTPGPGREVDTQYF
.,.,TRBV20-1,TRBJ2-5,TGCAGTGCTAGAGACGAACCGCCCCAAGGGGAGACCCAGTACTTC,CSARDEPPQGETQYF
TRBD1,few,TRBV5-1,TRBJ1-2,TGCGCCAGCGGGGACAGCCTTGGCTACACCTTC,CASGDSLGYTF
.,.,TRBV4-3,TRBJ2-1,TGCGCCAGCAGCCCTAATAAGTATGGCAATGAGCAGTTCTTC,CASSPNKYGNEQFF
TRBD2,few,TRBV27,TRBJ2-1,TGTGCCAGCGGCAGCGGGGCGTACAATGAGCAGTTCTTC,CASGSGAYNEQFF
.,.,TRBV27,TRBJ2-6,TGTGCCAGCAGTTTATACGGGACTGGGGCCAACGTCCTGACTTTC,CASSLYGTGANVLTF
.,.,TRBV12-3/TRBV12-4,TRBJ1-5,TGTGCCAGTTCGACCCGACCCGGTTTTTGCCATTTT,CASSTRPGFCHF
TRBD1,few,TRBV29-1,TRBJ1-5,TGCAGCGTTGAAGAATTGAGGACAGGCCTTGTCAATCAGCCCCAGCATTTT,CSVEELRTGLVNQPQHF
TRBD2,.,TRBV5-1,TRBJ2-3,TGCGCCAGCGGCCGGGACTACGCTAGCACAGATACGCAGTATTTT,CASGRDYASTDTQYF
TRBD2,.,TRBV10-2,TRBJ2-1,TGCGCCACCGGACTAGCGGGATACAATGAGCAGTTCTTC,CATGLAGYNEQFF
TRBD1,.,TRBV4-1,TRBJ1-4,TGCGCCAGCAGCCAACCGCAGGGGGCCGTAGAAAAACTGTTTTTT,CASSQPQGAVEKLFF
TRBD1,few,TRBV5-1,TRBJ1-2,TGCGCCAGCAAGGGACAGGAGGCGGATGGCTACACCTTC,CASKGQEADGYTF
.,.,TRBV7-7,TRBJ2-2,TGTGCTAGCAGCTTATTCGGTGGGGAGCTGTTTTTT,CASSLFGGELFF
TRBD1,.,TRBV20-1,TRBJ1-2,TGCAGTGCTAGAGGACCGGGACAGGAGTATGGCTACACCTTC,CSARGPGQEYGYTF
.,.,TRBV7-2,TRBJ2-3,TGTGCCAGCAGCGCAGGGGGGGGCCAGACAGATACGCAGTATTTT,CASSAGGGQTDTQYF
.,.,TRBV28,TRBJ1-2,TGTGCCAGCAGTTTTCTCGGGACGATTCCGGGCTACACCTTC,CASSFLGTIPGYTF
.,.,TRBV9,TRBJ2-7,TGTGCCAGCAGCGTAGGGGTCGGCTACGAGCAGTACTTC,CASSVGVGYEQYF
.,once,TRBV3-1,TRBJ2-5,TGTGCCAGCAGCCAAGGCAGGGTTGTGGAGACCCAGTACTTC,CASSQGRVVETQYF
.,.,TRBV6-1,TRBJ2-7,TGTGCCAGCAGTGAAGATCGTCAGGAACGCGAGCAGTACTTC,CASSEDRQEREQYF